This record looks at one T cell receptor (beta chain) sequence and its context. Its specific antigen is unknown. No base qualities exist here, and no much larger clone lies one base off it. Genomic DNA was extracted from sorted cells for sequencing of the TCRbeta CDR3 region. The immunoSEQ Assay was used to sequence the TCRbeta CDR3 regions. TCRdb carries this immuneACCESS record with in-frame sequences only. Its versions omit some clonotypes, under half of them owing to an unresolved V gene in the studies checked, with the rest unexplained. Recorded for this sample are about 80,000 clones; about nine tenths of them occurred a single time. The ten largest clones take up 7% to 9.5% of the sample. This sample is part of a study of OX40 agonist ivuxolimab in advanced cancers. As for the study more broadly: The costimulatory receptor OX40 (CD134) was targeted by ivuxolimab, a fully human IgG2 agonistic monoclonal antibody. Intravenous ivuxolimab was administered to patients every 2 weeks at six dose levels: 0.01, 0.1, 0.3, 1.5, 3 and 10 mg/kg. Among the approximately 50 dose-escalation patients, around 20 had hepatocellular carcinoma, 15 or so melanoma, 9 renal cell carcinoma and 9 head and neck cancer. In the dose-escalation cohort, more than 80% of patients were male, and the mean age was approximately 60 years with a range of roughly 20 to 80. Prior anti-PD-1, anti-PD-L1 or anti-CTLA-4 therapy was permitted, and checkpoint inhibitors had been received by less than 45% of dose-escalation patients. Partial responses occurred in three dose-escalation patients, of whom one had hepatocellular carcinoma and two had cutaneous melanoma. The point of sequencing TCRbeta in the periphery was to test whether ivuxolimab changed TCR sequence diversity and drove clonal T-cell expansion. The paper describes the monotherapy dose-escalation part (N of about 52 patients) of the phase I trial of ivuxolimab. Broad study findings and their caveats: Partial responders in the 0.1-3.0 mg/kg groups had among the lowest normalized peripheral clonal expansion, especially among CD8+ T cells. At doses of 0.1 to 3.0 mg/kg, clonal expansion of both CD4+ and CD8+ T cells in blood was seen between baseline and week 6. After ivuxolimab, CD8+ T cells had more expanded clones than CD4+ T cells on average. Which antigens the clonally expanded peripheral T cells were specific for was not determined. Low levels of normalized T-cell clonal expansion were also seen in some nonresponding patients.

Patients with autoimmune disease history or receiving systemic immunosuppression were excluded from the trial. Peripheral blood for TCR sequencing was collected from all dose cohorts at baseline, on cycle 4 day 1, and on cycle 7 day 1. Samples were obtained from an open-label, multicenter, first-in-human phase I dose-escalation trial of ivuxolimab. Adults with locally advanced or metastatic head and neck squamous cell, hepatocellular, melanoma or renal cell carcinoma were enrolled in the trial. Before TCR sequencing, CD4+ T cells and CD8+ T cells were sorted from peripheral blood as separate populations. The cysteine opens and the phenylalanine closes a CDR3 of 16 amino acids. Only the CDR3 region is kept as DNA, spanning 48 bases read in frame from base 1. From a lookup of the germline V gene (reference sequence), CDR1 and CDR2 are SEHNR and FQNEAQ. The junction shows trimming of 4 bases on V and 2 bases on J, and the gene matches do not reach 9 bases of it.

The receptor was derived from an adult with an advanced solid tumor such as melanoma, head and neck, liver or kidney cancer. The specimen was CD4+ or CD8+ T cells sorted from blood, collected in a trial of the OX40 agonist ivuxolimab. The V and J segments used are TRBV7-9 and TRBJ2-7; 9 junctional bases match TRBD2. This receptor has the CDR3 CASSSRRSGGPYEQYF. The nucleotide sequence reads TGTGCCAGCAGCTCCCGGAGGAGCGGGGGGCCCTACGAGCAGTACTTC.